This T cell receptor (beta chain) was observed in a study of blood T cells in healthy people across ages. About the study: The template switching approach captured approximately one barcoded beta molecule for every two T cells. Overall study results and limits: Per million T cells, the diversity of TCR beta decreased roughly linearly as age advanced.

Germline V gene lookup returns CDR1 MRHNA and CDR2 SNTAGT. The CDR3 contains 20 residues. The V segment lost 10 bases and the J segment 0 bases; nucleotides outside the gene matches: 20. Each individual donor underwent a draw of approximately 10 milliliters of peripheral blood. Then a second PCR, running roughly 7 to 12 cycles, was carried out with a sample-barcoded 5' primer and a J-beta primer mix. Each cDNA molecule was tagged by a template-switch adaptor with 12 random nucleotides. TCRdb re-derived calls from the 5' RACE reads in MiXCR, one entry per CDR3 protein. This sample carries some 1,000,000 distinct CDR3 sequences, roughly a quarter of them seen once, and the ten largest clones take approximately 0.7%. A note on this clonotype: No antigen is known for it.

These records were also assigned to another study, of T cells of mothers and their children.

This rearrangement joins TRBV6-4 to TRBJ2-1, with 11 bases fitting TRBD2. The receptor was isolated from a girl aged 2-15 years in good health. The sample taken for sequencing was blood. This CDR3 reads CAISNAGTSGDPTSYNEQFF. CDR3 nucleotides: TGTGCCATCAGCAACGCCGGGACTAGCGGTGATCCTACCTCCTACAATGAGCAGTTCTTC.